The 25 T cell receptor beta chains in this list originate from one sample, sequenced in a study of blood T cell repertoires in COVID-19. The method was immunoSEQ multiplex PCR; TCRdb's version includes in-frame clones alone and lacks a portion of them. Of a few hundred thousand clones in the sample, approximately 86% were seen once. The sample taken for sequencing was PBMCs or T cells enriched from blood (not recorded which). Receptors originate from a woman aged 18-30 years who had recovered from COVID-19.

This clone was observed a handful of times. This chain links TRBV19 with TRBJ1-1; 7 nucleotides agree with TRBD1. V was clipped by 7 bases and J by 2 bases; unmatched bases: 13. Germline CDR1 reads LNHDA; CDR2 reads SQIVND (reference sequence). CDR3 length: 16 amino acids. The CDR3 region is CASIPPGGAKNTEAFF. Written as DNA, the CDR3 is TGTGCCAGTATCCCCCCAGGGGGTGCCAAAAACACTGAAGCTTTCTTT.

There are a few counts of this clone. CDR3 in DNA: TGTGCCAGCAGGGACCGACAGGGTAGCACAGATACGCAGTATTTT. It is translated as CASRDRQGSTDTQYF. The V and J genes are TRBV2 and TRBJ2-3; the match to TRBD1 covers 7 bases. CDR1 SNHLY and CDR2 FYNNEI come from the germline V gene. The CDR3 loop spans 15 amino acids. V was clipped by 6 bases and J by 0 bases; unmatched bases: 6.

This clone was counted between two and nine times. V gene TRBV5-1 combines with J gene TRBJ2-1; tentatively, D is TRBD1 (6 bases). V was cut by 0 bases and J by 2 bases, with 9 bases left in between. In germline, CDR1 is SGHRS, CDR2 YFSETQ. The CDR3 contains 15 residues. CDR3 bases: TGCGCCAGCAGCTTGGCTGGGGACACCTACAATGAGCAGTTCTTC. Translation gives CASSLAGDTYNEQFF.

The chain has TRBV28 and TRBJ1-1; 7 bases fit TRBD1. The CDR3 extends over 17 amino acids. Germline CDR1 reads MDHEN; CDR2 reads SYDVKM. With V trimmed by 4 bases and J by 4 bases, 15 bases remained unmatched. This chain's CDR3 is CASSSKYRQGQGTEAFF. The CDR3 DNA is TGTGCCAGCAGTTCGAAGTATCGACAGGGACAAGGCACTGAAGCTTTCTTT.

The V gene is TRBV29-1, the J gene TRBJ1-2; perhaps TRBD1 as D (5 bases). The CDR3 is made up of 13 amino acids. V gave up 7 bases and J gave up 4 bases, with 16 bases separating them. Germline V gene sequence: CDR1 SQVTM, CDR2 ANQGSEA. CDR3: CSALSGAGYGYTF. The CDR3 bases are TGCAGCGCTCTCAGTGGGGCTGGCTATGGCTACACCTTC.

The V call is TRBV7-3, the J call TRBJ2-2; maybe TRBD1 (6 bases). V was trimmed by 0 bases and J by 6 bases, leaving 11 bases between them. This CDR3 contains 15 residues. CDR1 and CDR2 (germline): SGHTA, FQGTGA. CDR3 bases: TGTGCCAGCAGCTTAACGTTCAGGGGCTCCGGGGAGCTGTTTTTT. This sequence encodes CASSLTFRGSGELFF. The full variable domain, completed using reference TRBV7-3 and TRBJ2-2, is GAGVSQTPSNKVTEKGKYVELRCDPISGHTALYWYRQSLGQGPEFLIYFQGTGAADDSGLPNDRFFAVRPEGSVSTLKIQRTERGDSAVYLCASSLTFRGSGELFFGEGSRLTVL.

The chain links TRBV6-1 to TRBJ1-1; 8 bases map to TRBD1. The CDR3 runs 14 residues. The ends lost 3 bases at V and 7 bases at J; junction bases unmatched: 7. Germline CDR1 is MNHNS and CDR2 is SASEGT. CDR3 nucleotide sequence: TGTGCCAGCAGTGAGGACGGTGGGACAGGTGAAGCTTTCTTT. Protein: CASSEDGGTGEAFF.

Here the CDR3 reads CASSYHMGSPNEKLFF. CDR3 sequence (DNA): TGTGCCAGCAGTTACCATATGGGGAGTCCTAATGAAAAACTGTTTTTT. The chain links TRBV6-6 to TRBJ1-4, with D uncertain. There are 16 residues in the CDR3. CDR1 and CDR2 (germline): MNHNY, SVGAGI (reference sequence). V was clipped by 2 bases and J by 3 bases, with 13 bases between them.

This chain's CDR3 is CASSYWPGDTGELFF. The DNA of the CDR3 is TGTGCCAGCAGTTATTGGCCGGGGGACACCGGGGAGCTGTTTTTT. V usage is TRBV6-2 or TRBV6-3 and J usage is TRBJ2-2; D perhaps matches TRBD2 (6 bases). Germline-derived CDR1 and CDR2 are MNHEY and SVGEGT. The CDR3 runs to 15 residues. V lost 3 bases to trimming and J lost 3 bases, with 11 bases between them.

The CDR3 DNA is TGTGCCATCAGAAGTGGGGCAGGGGAAGAAGCTTTCTTT. Protein: CAIRSGAGEEAFF. The chain carries TRBV10-3 and TRBJ1-1, with a tentative D call TRBD1 (6 bases). Germline CDR1 reads ENHRY; CDR2 reads SYGVKD. The CDR3 has 13 amino acids. V gave up 6 bases and J gave up 8 bases, with 16 bases separating them.

The CDR3, as DNA: TGTGCCAGCAGCCCCGGGAGGGGGCTCGACACTGAAGCTTTCTTT. Amino acid sequence: CASSPGRGLDTEAFF. J is TRBJ1-1 and V is TRBV7-9; 7 nucleotides agree with TRBD1. CDR1 and CDR2 (germline): SEHNR, FQNEAQ (reference sequence). The ends lost 5 bases at V and 3 bases at J; junction bases unmatched: 9. The CDR3 is made up of 15 amino acids.

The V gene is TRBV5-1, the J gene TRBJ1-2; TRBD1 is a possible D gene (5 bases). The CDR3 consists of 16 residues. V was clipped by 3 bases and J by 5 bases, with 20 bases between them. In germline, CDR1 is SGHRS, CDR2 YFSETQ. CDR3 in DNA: TGCGCCAGCAGCTCGACGCTCGGGGGGATAAGGTATGGCTACACCTTC. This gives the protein CASSSTLGGIRYGYTF. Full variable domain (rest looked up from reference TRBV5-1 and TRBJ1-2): KAGVTQTPRYLIKTRGQQVTLSCSPISGHRSVSWYQQTPGQGLQFLFEYFSETQRNKGNFPGRFSGRQFSNSRSEMNVSTLELGDSALYLCASSSTLGGIRYGYTFGSGTRLTVV.

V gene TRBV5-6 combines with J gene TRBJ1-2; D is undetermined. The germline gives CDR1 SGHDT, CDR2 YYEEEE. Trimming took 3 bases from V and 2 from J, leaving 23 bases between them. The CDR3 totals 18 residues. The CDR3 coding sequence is TGTGCCAGCAGCTGGGGATTGGGGAGTTTGAACGCGAACTATGGCTACACCTTC. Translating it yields CASSWGLGSLNANYGYTF.

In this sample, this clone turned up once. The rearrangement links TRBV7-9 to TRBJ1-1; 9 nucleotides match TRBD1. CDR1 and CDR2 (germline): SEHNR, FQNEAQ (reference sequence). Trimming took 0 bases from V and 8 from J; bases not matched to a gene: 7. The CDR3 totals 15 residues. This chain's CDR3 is CASSLAGGTGFEAFF. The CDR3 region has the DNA TGTGCCAGCAGCTTAGCGGGTGGGACAGGGTTCGAAGCTTTCTTT.

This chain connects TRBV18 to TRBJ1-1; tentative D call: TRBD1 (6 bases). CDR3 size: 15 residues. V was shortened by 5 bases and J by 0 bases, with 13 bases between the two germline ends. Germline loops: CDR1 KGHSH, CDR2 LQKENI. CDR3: CASSKSYRVNTEAFF. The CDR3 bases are TGTGCCAGCTCAAAATCATACAGGGTGAACACTGAAGCTTTCTTT.

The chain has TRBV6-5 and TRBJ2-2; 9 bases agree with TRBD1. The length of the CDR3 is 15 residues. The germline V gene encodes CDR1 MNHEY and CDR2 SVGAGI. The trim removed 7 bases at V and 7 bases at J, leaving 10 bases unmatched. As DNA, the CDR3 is TGTGCCAGCACTGGGAACAGGGGGCTTGTCGGGGAGCTGTTTTTT. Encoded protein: CASTGNRGLVGELFF.

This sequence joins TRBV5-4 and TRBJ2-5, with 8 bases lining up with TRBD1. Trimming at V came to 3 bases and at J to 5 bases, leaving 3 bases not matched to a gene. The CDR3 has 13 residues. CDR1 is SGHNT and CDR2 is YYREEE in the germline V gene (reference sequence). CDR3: CASSSNRGETQYF. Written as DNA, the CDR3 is TGTGCCAGCAGCTCTAACAGGGGGGAGACCCAGTACTTC.

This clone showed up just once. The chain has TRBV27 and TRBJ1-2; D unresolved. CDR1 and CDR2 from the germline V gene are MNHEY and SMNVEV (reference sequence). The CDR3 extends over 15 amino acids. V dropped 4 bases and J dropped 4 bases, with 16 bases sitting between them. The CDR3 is CASSSYSGLGYGYTF. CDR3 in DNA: TGTGCCAGCAGTTCCTACTCCGGACTGGGCTATGGCTACACCTTC.

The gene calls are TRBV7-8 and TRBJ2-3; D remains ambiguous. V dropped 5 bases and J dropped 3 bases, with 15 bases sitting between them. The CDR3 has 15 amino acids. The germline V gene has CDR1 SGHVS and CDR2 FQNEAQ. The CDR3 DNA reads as TGTGCCAGCAGCCCCAGACTCCCACGAACAGATACGCAGTATTTT. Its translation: CASSPRLPRTDTQYF.

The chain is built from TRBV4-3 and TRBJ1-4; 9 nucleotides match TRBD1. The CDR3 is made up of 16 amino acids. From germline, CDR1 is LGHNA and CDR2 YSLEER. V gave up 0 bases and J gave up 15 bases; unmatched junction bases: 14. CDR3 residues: CASSQDMRQGVRGLFF. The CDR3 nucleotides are TGCGCCAGCAGCCAAGATATGCGACAGGGGGTCCGGGGCTTGTTTTTT.

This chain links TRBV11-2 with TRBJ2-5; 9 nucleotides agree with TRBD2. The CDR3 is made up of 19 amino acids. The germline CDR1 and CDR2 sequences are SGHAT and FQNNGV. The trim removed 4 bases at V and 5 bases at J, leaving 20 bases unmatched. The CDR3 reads CASSSLAGSLPYSRETQYF. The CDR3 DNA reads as TGTGCCAGCAGCTCGCTAGCGGGAAGTCTCCCGTACTCAAGGGAGACCCAGTACTTC. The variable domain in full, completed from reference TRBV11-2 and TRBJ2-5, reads EAGVAQSPRYKIIEKRQSVAFWCNPISGHATLYWYQQILGQGPKLLIQFQNNGVVDDSQLPKDRFSAERLKGVDSTLKIQPAKLEDSAVYLCASSSLAGSLPYSRETQYFGPGTRLLVL.

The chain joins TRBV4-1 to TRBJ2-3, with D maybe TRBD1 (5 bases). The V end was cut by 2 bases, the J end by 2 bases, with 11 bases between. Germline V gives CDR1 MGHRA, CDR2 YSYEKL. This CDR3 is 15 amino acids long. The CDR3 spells CASSQQGGHTDTQYF. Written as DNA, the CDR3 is TGCGCCAGCAGCCAACAGGGTGGTCACACAGATACGCAGTATTTT.

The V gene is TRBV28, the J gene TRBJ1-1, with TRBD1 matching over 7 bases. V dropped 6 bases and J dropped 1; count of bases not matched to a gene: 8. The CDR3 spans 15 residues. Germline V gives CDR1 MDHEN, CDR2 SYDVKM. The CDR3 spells CASRQKTGKNTEAFF. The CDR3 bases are TGTGCCAGCAGACAAAAGACAGGGAAGAACACTGAAGCTTTCTTT.

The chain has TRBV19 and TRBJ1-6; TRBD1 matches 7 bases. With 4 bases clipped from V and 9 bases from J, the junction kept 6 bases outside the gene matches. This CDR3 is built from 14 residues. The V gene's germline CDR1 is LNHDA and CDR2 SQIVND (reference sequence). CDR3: CASSRGTETSPLHF. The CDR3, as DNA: TGTGCCAGTAGTAGAGGGACAGAAACTTCACCCCTCCACTTT.

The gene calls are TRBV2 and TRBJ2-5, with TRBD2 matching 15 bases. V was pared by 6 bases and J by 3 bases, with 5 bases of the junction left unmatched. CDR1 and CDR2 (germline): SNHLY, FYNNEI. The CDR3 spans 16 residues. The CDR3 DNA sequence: TGTGCCAGCAGAGCGGGACTAGCGGGAGGTAAAGAGACCCAGTACTTC. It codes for CASRAGLAGGKETQYF. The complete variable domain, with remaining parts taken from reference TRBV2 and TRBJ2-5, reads EPEVTQTPSHQVTQMGQEVILRCVPISNHLYFYWYRQILGQKVEFLVSFYNNEISEKSEIFDDQFSVERPDGSNFTLKIRSTKLEDSAMYFCASRAGLAGGKETQYFGPGTRLLVL.